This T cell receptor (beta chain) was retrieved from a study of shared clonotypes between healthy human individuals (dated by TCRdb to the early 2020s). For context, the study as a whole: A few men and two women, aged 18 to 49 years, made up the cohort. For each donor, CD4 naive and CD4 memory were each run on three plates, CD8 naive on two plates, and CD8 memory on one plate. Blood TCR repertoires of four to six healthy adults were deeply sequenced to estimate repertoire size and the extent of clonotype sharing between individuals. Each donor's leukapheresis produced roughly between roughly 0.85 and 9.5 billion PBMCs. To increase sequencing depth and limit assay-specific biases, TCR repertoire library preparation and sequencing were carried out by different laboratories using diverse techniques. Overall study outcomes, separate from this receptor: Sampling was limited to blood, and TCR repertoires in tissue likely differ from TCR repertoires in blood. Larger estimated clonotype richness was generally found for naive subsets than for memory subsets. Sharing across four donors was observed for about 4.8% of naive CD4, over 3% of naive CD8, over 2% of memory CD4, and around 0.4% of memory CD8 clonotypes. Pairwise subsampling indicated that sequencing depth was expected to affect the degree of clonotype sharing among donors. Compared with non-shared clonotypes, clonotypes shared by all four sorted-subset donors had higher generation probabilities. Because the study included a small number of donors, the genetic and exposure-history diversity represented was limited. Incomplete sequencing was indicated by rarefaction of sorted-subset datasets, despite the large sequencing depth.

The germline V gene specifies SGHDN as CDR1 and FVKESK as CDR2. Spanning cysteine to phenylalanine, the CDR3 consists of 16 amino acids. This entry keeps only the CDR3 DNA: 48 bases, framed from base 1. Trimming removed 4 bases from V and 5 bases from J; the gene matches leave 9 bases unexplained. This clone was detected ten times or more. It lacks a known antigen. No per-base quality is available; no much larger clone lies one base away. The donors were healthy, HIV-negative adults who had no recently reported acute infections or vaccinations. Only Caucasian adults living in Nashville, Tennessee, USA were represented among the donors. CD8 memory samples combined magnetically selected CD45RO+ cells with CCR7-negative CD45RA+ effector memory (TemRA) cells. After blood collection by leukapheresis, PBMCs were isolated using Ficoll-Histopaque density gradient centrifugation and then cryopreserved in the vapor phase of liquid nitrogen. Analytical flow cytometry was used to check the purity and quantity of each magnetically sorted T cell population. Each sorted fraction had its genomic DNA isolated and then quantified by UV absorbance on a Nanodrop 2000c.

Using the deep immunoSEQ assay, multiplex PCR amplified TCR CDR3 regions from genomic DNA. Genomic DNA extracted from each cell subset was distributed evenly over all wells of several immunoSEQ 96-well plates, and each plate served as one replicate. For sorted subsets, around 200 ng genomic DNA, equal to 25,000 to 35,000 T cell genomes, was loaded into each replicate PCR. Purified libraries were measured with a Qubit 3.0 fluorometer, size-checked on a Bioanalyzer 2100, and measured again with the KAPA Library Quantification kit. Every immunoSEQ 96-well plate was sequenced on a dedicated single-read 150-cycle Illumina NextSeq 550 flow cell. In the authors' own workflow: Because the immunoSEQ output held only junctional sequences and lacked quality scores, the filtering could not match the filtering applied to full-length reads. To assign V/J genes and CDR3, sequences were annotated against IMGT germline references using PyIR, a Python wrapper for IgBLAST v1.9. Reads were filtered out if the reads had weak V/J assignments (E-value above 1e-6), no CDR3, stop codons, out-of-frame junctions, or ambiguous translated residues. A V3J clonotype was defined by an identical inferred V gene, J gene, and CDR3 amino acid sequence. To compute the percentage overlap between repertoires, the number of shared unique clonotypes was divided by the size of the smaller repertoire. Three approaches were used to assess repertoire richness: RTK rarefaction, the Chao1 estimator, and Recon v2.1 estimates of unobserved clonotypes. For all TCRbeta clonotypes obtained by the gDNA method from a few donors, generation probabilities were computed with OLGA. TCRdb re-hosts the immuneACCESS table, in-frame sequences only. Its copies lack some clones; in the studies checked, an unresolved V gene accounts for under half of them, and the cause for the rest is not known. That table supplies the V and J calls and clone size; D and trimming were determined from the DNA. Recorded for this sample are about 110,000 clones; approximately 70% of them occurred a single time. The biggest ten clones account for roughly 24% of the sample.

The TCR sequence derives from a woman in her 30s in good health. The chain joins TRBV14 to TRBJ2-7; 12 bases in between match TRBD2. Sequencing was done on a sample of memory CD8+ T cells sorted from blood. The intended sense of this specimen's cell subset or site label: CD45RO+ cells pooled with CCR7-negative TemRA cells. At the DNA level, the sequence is TGTGCCAGCAGCCCGAACCGACTAGCGGGAGCGGACGAGCAGTACTTC. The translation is CASSPNRLAGADEQYF.